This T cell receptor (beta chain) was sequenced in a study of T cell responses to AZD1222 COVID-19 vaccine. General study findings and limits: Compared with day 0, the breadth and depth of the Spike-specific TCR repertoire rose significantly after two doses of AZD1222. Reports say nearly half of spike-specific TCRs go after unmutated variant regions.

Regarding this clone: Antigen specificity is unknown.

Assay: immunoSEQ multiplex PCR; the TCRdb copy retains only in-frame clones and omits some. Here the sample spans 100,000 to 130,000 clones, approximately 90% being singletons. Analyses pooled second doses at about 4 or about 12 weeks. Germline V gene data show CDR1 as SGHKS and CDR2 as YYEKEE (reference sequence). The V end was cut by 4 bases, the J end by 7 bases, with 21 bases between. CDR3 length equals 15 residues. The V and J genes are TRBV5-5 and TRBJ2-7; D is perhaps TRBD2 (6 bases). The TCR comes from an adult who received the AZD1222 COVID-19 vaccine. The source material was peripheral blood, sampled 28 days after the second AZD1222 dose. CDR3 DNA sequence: TGTGCCAGCAGCAGGAGGGGCCCGTCCGGTTCTGAGCAGTACTTC. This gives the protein CASSRRGPSGSEQYF.